The present TCR beta chain was sequenced within a study of shared clonotypes between healthy human individuals. Study information: Three plates each covered CD4 naive and memory; CD8 naive two, CD8 memory one.

Study-level results: Compared with clonotypes that all four donors shared, non-shared clonotypes had lower generation probabilities.

Positively selected for CCR7, the CD45RO-negative cells used as naive CD8 cells excluded terminally differentiated effector memory CD45RA+ cells. Sequenced by immunoSEQ multiplex PCR; TCRdb stores in-frame clones only, minus some. Of about 580,000 clones in the sample, roughly 98% were seen once. The germline V gene encodes CDR1 SGDLS and CDR2 YYNGEE. V shed 0 bases and J shed 0 bases, with 7 bases lying between them. This CDR3 has 14 amino acids. In the case of this clone: The antigen is unknown. Other nucleotide sequences from this sample produce the same CDR3.

The J gene is TRBJ2-7, the V gene TRBV9; D is perhaps TRBD1 or TRBD2 (5 bases each). The sample was naive CD8+ T cells sorted from blood. The receptor was derived from a man under 40 in good health. DNA of the CDR3: TGTGCCAGCAGCGTAGGGGGGAGCTCCTACGAGCAGTACTTC. It encodes CASSVGGSSYEQYF.